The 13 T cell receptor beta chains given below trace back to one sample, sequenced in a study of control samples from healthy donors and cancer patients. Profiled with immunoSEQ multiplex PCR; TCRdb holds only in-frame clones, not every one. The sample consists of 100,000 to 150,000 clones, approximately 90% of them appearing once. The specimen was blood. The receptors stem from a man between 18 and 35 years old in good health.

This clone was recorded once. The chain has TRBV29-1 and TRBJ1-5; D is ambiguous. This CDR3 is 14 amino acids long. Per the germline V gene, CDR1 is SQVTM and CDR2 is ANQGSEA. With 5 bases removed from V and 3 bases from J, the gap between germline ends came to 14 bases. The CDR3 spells CSVQGQLDNQPQHF. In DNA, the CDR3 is TGCAGCGTTCAAGGGCAGTTAGACAATCAGCCCCAGCATTTT.

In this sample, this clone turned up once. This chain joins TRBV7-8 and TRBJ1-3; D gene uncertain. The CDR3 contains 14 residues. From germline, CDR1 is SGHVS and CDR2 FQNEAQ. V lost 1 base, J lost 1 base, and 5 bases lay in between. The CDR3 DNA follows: TGTGCCAGCAGCTTAGGGGGATCTGGAAACACCATATATTTT. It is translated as CASSLGGSGNTIYF.

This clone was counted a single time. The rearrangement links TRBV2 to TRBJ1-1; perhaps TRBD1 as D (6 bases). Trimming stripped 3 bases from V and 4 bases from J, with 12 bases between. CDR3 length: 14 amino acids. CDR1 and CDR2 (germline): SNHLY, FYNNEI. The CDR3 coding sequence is TGTGCCAGCAGTGAGCGGGGGCCGGGCACTGAAGCTTTCTTT. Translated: CASSERGPGTEAFF.

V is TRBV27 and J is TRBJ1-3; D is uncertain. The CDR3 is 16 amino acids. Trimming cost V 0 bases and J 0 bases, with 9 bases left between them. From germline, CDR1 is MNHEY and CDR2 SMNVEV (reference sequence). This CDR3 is CASSLSIPSSGNTIYF. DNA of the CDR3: TGTGCCAGCAGTTTATCGATCCCTAGCTCTGGAAACACCATATATTTT.

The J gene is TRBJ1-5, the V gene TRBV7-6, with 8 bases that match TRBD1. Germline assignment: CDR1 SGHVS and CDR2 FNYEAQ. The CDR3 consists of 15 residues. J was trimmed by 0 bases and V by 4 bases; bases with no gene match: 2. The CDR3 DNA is TGTGCCAGCAGCTCGACAGGGGATAGCAATCAGCCCCAGCATTTT. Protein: CASSSTGDSNQPQHF.

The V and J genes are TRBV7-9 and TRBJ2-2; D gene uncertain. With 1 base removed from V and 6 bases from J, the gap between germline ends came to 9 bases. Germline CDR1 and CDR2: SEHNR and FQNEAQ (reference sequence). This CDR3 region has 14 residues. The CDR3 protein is CASSLDRWSGELFF. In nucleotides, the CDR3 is TGTGCCAGCAGCTTAGATAGGTGGTCCGGGGAGCTGTTTTTT.

CDR3 protein: CASSLRGLDQPQHF. DNA of the CDR3: TGCGCCAGCAGCCTCCGTGGATTGGATCAGCCCCAGCATTTT. The rearrangement links TRBV5-1 to TRBJ1-5, with unresolved D. The CDR3 length is 14 residues. V was pared by 4 bases and J by 5 bases, with 13 bases between. Germline CDR1 and CDR2: SGHRS and YFSETQ.

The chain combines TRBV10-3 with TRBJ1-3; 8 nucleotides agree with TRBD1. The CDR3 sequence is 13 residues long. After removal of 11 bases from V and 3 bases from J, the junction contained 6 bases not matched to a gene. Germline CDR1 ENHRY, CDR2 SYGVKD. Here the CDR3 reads CAAGRGHGNTIYF. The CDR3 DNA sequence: TGTGCCGCGGGCAGGGGGCATGGAAACACCATATATTTT.

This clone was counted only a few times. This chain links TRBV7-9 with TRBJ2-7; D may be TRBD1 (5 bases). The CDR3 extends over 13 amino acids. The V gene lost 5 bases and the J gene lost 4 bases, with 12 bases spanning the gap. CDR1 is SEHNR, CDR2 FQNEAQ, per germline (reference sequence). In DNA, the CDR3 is TGTGCCAGCAGCGGCAGGGCGGATTACGAGCAGTACTTC. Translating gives CASSGRADYEQYF.

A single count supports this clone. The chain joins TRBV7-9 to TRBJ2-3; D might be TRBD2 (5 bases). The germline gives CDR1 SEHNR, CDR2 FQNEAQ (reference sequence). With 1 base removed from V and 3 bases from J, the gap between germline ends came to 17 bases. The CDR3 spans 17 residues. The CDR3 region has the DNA TGTGCCAGCAGCTTAGTGGTAGCGAGCTACTCGACAGATACGCAGTATTTT. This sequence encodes CASSLVVASYSTDTQYF.

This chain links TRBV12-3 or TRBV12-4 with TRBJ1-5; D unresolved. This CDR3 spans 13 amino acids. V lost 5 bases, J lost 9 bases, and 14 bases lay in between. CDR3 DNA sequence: TGTGCCAGCAGTCTTACTGGGCCTGGGCCCCAGCATTTT. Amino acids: CASSLTGPGPQHF.

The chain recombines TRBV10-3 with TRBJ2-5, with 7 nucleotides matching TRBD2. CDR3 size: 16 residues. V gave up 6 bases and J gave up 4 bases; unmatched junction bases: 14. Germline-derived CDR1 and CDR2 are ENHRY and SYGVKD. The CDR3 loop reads CAISETGRGVGETQYF. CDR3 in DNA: TGTGCCATCAGCGAGACCGGACGGGGGGTCGGAGAGACCCAGTACTTC.

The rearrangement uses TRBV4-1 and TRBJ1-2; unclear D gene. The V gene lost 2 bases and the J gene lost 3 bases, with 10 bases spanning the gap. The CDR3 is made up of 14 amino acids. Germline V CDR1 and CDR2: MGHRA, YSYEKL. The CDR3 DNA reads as TGCGCCAGCAGCCAACCGCAGTCGGACTATGGCTACACCTTC. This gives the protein CASSQPQSDYGYTF.